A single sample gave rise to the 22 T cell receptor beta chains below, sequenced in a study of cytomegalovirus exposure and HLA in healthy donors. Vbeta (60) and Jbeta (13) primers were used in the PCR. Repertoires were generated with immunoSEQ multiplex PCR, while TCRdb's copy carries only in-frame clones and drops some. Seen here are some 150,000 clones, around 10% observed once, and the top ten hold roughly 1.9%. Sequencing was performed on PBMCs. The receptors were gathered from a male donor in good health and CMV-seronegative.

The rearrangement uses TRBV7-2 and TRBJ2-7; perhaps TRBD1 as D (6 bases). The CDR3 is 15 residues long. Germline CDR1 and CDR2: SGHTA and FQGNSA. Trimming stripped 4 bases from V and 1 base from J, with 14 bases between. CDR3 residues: CASSSYPGESYEQYF. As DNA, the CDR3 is TGTGCCAGCAGCTCATACCCAGGGGAATCCTACGAGCAGTACTTC. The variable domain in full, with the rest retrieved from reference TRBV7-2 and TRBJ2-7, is GAGVSQSPSNKVTEKGKDVELRCDPISGHTALYWYRQSLGQGLEFLIYFQGNSAPDKSGLPSDRFSAERTGGSVSTLTIQRTQQEDSAVYLCASSSYPGESYEQYFGPGTRLTVT.

The CDR3 DNA is TGTGCCAGCAGTTTGGCGGGTCCCTATGGCTACACCTTC. The encoded protein is CASSLAGPYGYTF. The J gene is TRBJ1-2, the V gene TRBV27, with D uncertain. The CDR3 extends over 13 amino acids. With 3 bases removed from V and 4 bases from J, the gap between germline ends came to 9 bases. Germline assignment: CDR1 MNHEY and CDR2 SMNVEV (reference sequence).

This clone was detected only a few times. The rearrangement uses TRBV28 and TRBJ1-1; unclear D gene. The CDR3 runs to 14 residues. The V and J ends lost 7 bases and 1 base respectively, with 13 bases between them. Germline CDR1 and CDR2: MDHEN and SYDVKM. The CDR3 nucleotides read TGTGCCAGCACCATATCTCGGGGGAACACTGAAGCTTTCTTT. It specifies CASTISRGNTEAFF.

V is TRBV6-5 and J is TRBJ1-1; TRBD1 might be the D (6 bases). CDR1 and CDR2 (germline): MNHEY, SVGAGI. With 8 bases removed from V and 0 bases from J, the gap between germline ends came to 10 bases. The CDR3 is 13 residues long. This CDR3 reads CASRGQLNTEAFF. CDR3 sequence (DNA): TGTGCCAGCCGGGGACAACTGAACACTGAAGCTTTCTTT.

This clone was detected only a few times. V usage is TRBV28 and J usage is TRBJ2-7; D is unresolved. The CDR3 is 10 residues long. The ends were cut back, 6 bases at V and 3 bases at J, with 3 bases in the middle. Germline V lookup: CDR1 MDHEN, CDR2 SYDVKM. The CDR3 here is CASSHYEQYF. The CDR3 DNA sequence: TGTGCCAGCAGCCACTACGAGCAGTACTTC.

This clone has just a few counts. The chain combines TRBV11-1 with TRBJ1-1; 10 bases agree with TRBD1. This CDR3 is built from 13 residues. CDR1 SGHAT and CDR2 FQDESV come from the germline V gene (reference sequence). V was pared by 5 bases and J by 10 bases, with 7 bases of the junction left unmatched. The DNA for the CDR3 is TGTGCCAGCAGCACGACGGACAGGGGGGCAGCTTTCTTT. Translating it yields CASSTTDRGAAFF. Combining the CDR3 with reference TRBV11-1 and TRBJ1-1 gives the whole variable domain EAEVAQSPRYKITEKSQAVAFWCDPISGHATLYWYRQILGQGPELLVQFQDESVVDDSQLPKDRFSAERLKGVDSTLKIQPAELGDSAMYLCASSTTDRGAAFFGQGTRLTVV.

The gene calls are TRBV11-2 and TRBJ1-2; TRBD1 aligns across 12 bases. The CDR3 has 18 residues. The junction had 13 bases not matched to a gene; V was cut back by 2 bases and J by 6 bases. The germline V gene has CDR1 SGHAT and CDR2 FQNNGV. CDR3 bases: TGTGCCAGCAGCTTAAGGGAGGGACAGGGGGCGCTCGGAGATGGCTACACCTTC. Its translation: CASSLREGQGALGDGYTF.

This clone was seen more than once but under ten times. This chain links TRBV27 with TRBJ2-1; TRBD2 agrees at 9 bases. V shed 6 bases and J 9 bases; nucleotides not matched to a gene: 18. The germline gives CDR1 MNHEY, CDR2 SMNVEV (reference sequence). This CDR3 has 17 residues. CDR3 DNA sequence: TGTGCCAGCAGCCGGGGGGGGACTAGCACATCCGTGAGTGAGCAGTTCTTC. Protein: CASSRGGTSTSVSEQFF.

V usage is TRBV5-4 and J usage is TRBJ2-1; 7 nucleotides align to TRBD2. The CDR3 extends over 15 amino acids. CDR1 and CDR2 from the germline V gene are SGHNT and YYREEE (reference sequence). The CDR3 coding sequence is TGTGCTACAATACCCTCGGGGAGGGGCGGGAATGAGCAGTTCTTC. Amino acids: CATIPSGRGGNEQFF.

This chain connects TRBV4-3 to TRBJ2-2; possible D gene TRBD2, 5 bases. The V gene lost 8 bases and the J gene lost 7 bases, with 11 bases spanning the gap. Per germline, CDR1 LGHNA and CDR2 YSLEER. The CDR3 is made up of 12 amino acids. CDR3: CASGRGSGELFF. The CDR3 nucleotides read TGCGCCAGCGGGCGAGGGAGCGGGGAGCTGTTTTTT.

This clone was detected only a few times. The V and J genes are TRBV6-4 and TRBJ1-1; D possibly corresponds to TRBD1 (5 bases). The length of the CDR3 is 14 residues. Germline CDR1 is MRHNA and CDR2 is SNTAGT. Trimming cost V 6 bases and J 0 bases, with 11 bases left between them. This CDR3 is CASRTDSLNTEAFF. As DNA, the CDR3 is TGTGCCAGCAGAACTGACAGCTTGAACACTGAAGCTTTCTTT.

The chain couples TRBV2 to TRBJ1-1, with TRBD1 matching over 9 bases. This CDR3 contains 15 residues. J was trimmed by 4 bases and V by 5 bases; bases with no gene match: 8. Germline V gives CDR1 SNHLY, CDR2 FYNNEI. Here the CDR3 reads CASSLLDRGGTEAFF. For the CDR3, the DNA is TGTGCCAGCAGTCTCCTGGACAGGGGAGGCACTGAAGCTTTCTTT.

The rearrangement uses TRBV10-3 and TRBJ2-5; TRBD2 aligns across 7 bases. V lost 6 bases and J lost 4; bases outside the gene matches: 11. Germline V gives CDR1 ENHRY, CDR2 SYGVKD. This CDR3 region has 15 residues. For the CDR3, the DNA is TGTGCCATCAGGGGGGGGGACCGCCTTAGAGAGACCCAGTACTTC. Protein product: CAIRGGDRLRETQYF.

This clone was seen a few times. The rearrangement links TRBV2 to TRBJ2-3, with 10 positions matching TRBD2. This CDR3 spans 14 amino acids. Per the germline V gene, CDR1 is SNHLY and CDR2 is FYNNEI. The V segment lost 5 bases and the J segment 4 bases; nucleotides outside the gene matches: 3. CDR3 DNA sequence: TGTGCCAGCAGTACTAGCGGGGTTTCAGATACGCAGTATTTT. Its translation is CASSTSGVSDTQYF.

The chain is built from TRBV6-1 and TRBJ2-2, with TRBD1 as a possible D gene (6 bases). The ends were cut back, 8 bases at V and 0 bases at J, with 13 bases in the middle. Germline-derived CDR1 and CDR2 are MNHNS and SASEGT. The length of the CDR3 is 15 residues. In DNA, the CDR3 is TGTGCCAGCCGGTTAGGGGGACCGAACACCGGGGAGCTGTTTTTT. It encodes CASRLGGPNTGELFF.

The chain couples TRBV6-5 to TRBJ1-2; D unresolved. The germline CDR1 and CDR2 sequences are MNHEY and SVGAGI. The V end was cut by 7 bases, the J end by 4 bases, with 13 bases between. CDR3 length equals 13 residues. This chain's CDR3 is CASTLPGSYGYTF. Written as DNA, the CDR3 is TGTGCCAGCACCCTCCCGGGAAGCTATGGCTACACCTTC.

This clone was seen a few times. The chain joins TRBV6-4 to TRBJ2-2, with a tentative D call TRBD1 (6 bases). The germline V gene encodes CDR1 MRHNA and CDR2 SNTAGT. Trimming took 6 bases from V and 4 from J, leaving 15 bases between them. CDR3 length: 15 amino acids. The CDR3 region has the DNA TGTGCCAGCAGCCGAGGACAGCCGGGCACCGGGGAGCTGTTTTTT. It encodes CASSRGQPGTGELFF.

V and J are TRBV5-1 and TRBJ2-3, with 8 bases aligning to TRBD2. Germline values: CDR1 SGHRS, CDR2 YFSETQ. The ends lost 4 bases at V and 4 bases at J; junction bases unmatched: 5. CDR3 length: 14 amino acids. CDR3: CASSPMGLADTQYF. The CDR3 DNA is TGCGCCAGCAGCCCGATGGGACTAGCAGATACGCAGTATTTT.

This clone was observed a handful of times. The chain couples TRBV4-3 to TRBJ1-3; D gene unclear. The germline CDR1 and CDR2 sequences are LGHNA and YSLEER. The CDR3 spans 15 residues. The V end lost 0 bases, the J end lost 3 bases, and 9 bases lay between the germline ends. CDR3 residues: CASSQEGQVGNTIYF. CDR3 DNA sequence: TGCGCCAGCAGCCAAGAGGGCCAAGTTGGAAACACCATATATTTT.

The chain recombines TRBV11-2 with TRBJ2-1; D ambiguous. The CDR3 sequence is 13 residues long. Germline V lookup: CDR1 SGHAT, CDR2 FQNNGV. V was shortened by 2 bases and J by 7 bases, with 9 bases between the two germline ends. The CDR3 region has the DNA TGTGCCAGCAGCTTATCCCCGAGGAATGAGCAGTTCTTC. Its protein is CASSLSPRNEQFF. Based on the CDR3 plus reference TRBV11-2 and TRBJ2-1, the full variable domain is EAGVAQSPRYKIIEKRQSVAFWCNPISGHATLYWYQQILGQGPKLLIQFQNNGVVDDSQLPKDRFSAERLKGVDSTLKIQPAKLEDSAVYLCASSLSPRNEQFFGPGTRLTVL.

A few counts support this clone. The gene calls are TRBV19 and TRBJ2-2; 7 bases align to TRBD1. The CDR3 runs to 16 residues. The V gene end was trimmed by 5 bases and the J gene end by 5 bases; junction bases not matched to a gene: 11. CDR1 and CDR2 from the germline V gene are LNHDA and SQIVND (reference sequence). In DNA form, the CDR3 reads TGTGCCAGTAGTCCGAGACAGGGTTGGGAAACCGGGGAGCTGTTTTTT. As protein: CASSPRQGWETGELFF.

CDR3 region: CASSPTGGSRGYTF. The CDR3 DNA sequence: TGTGCCAGTAGTCCCACAGGGGGCTCGCGGGGCTACACCTTC. The chain joins TRBV19 to TRBJ1-2; the match to TRBD1 covers 9 bases. Germline V lookup: CDR1 LNHDA, CDR2 SQIVND (reference sequence). The ends lost 5 bases at V and 8 bases at J; junction bases unmatched: 9. The CDR3 sequence is 14 residues long.